The 11 T cell receptor beta chains listed next were all sequenced from one sample in a study of vaccination and CD4 T cells after COVID-19. Described treatment: approximately nine-day PBMC culture with coronavirus spike peptide pools or control peptides (ViraFEST assay). With the Oncomine TCR Beta short-read assay, DNA from cultured CD4+ T cells was sequenced. TCRdb called the PCR reads again in MiXCR, with one record for every CDR3 protein. The sample contains under 25,000 distinct CDR3 sequences, 67% of which appear only once. Antigens of these TCRs are unknown. Sample: CD4+ T cells from blood, cultured in vitro. The receptor set was obtained from a human donor who had recovered from COVID-19.

A few counts support this clonotype. The chain uses TRBV20-1 and TRBJ2-5; no reliable D call. Trimming left V 1 base short and J 0 bases short, with 9 bases between. Per germline, CDR1 DFQATT and CDR2 SNEGSKA (reference sequence). The CDR3 is 14 amino acids. The CDR3 reads CSARVATYQETQYF. In DNA form, the CDR3 reads TGCAGTGCTAGAGTGGCTACCTACCAAGAGACCCAGTACTTC.

V gene TRBV28 combines with J gene TRBJ2-1; no clear D. The germline gives CDR1 MDHEN, CDR2 SYDVKM. The CDR3 contains 12 residues. V gave up 5 bases and J gave up 11 bases, with 13 bases separating them. The CDR3 DNA is TGTGCCAGCAGTCGTCTCTTGGGCAAGCAGTTCTTC. Protein sequence: CASSRLLGKQFF.

Written as DNA, the CDR3 is TGTGCCAGCAACACAGCACGGGACAGGACCCGTTGGGGCTACACCTTC. Protein sequence: CASNTARDRTRWGYTF. The V call is TRBV6-2 or TRBV6-3, the J call TRBJ1-2; 8 nucleotides align to TRBD1. Germline V lookup: CDR1 MNHEY, CDR2 SVGEGT. This CDR3 spans 16 amino acids. Germline trimming cut 7 bases from V and 8 bases from J; bases unmatched to any gene: 18.

The chain combines TRBV27 with TRBJ1-5; D is possibly TRBD1 (5 bases). V was pared by 5 bases and J by 4 bases, with 12 bases between. Germline V gene lookup returns CDR1 MNHEY and CDR2 SMNVEV (reference sequence). The CDR3 is 14 amino acids. Here the CDR3 DNA reads TGTGCCAGCAGTGGAGGGGTGGCAAATCAGCCCCAGCATTTT. Translated: CASSGGVANQPQHF.

The J gene is TRBJ1-1, the V gene TRBV28; tentatively, D is TRBD1 (6 bases). Trimming shortened V by 7 bases and J by 4 bases, and 16 bases separated the two germline ends. CDR3 length: 14 amino acids. Per germline, CDR1 MDHEN and CDR2 SYDVKM. CDR3 DNA: TGTGCCAGCATCCCGAAGGGGGGTCGCACTGAAGCTTTCTTT. Residues: CASIPKGGRTEAFF. Full variable domain (remainder filled in from reference TRBV28 and TRBJ1-1): DVKVTQSSRYLVKRTGEKVFLECVQDMDHENMFWYRQDPGLGLRLIYFSYDVKMKEKGDIPEGYSVSREKKERFSLILESASTNQTSMYLCASIPKGGRTEAFFGQGTRLTVV.

The CDR3 DNA is TGTGCCAGCAGCTTAGTAACTAGCGGAAGCTCCTACAATGAGCAGTTCTTC. Translation: CASSLVTSGSSYNEQFF. The chain employs TRBV7-9 and TRBJ2-1; 8 positions match TRBD2. The CDR3 contains 17 residues. V trimming: 1 base; J trimming: 0 bases; junction bases outside the gene matches: 5. Looked up from germline, CDR1 is SEHNR and CDR2 is FQNEAQ (reference sequence).

This chain links TRBV27 with TRBJ2-1; perhaps TRBD2 as D (6 bases). Per germline, CDR1 MNHEY and CDR2 SMNVEV (reference sequence). The V gene lost 6 bases and the J gene lost 0 bases, with 9 bases spanning the gap. This CDR3 spans 14 amino acids. CDR3 sequence (DNA): TGTGCCAGCAGGACCGGGGGCTCCTACAATGAGCAGTTCTTC. Translation: CASRTGGSYNEQFF.

The gene calls are TRBV20-1 and TRBJ2-7; D gene ambiguous. The length of the CDR3 is 15 residues. The ends were cut back, 6 bases at V and 0 bases at J, with 18 bases in the middle. The germline V gene has CDR1 DFQATT and CDR2 SNEGSKA (reference sequence). The CDR3 nucleotides read TGCAGTGCAGTAAACATAGACCGACGCTCCTACGAGCAGTACTTC. Its translation: CSAVNIDRRSYEQYF.

J is TRBJ2-1 and V is TRBV20-1, with TRBD2 matching over 8 bases. The V and J ends lost 6 bases and 1 base, in that order; junction bases with no gene match: 11. Looked up from germline, CDR1 is DFQATT and CDR2 is SNEGSKA (reference sequence). The CDR3 has 16 amino acids. The chain's CDR3 is CSAKSRLAGSYNEQFF. The CDR3 nucleotides are TGCAGTGCCAAGAGCCGCTTAGCGGGATCCTACAATGAGCAGTTCTTC.

V is TRBV20-1 and J is TRBJ2-7, with D unclear. There are 14 residues in the CDR3. Trimming removed 0 bases at V and 3 bases at J, with 12 bases between. Germline V gene data show CDR1 as DFQATT and CDR2 as SNEGSKA (reference sequence). The CDR3 DNA reads as TGCAGTGCTAGAGAACCCCAAGTCGGCTACGAGCAGTACTTC. Protein product: CSAREPQVGYEQYF.

The V and J genes are TRBV12-5 and TRBJ2-1; D possibly corresponds to TRBD1 (7 bases). The germline V gene has CDR1 LGHNT and CDR2 FRNRAP. V lost 7 bases to trimming and J lost 4 bases, with 20 bases between them. This CDR3 region has 16 residues. The chain's CDR3 is CASADRTGAGYNEQFF. The CDR3, as DNA: TGTGCTAGTGCCGATAGGACAGGTGCGGGGTACAATGAGCAGTTCTTC.